Sequencing of this TCR beta chain was carried out in a study of identical twins. Study-level results: Whereas memory repertoires showed no such difference, abundant cord blood beta clonotypes carried fewer insertions.

CDR1 is ENHRY, CDR2 SYGVKD, per germline. V lost 10 bases, J lost 9 bases, and 19 bases lay in between. The CDR3 covers 14 residues. MiXCR, applied by TCRdb to the 5' RACE reads, yields one record per CDR3 protein. The sample lists 350,000 to 600,000 distinct CDR3 sequences; over 12% were seen once. Regarding this clonotype: As yet, its antigen is unknown.

The sample was also reused in another study, on yellow fever vaccine responses in identical twins.

The receptor was derived from a woman younger than 35 in good health. The specimen was CD4+ T cells sorted from blood. This sequence joins TRBV10-3 and TRBJ1-6; possibly TRBD1 for D (5 bases). In DNA form, the CDR3 reads TGTGCCAATGGGGCGGGGACTTCGGCTTCACCCCTCCACTTT. Its translation is CANGAGTSASPLHF.